This TCR delta chain derives from a study of γδ T cells in repeated Plasmodium falciparum infection. Across the study: The natural-infection arm compared Malian children under seasonal malaria with matched Australian children. Study-wide findings and caveats: Vgamma9/Vdelta2+ T cells showed a stable polyclonal repertoire with shared TCRgamma sequences.

Flow sorting of PBMC yielded separate Vgamma9/Vdelta2+ and Vdelta2-negative gammadelta T cell populations for bulk repertoire analysis. This CDR3 is 23 amino acids long. Per the germline V gene, CDR1 is TSWWSYY and CDR2 is QGS. Sequencing covered both gamma and delta TCR chains per sample. TCRdb called clones anew from the multiplex PCR reads with CATT. The data hold 50,000 to 60,000 delta-chain clones, with roughly 1.9% observed a single time. Notes on this clone: Its antigen remains unidentified. This is likely an artifact of a read error, given a far larger clone one base away. Other DNA sequences in the sample encode the same CDR3.

The TCR originated in a pool of human donors (malaria-infected and uninfected, not separated). The rearrangement joins TRDV1 to TRDJ1, with TRDD3 identical over 11 bases. The J gene, missing from TCRdb, was assigned here through DNA to germline matching. Sequencing input: gamma-delta T cells from blood. The CDR3 DNA reads TGTGCCCTTGGCCTCCGAGGACTTCCCACAACGCCGTACTGGGGGATAGGACACGATAAACTCATCTTT. Its protein product is CALGLRGLPTTPYWGIGHDKLIF.